The next 24 T cell receptor beta chains were all read from a single sample in a study of T cell repertoires in ileal Crohn's disease. The sample's time point: neoterminal ileum biopsy at postoperative endoscopy, about 6 months after surgery. Sequenced by immunoSEQ multiplex PCR; TCRdb stores in-frame clones only, minus some. This sample has over 2,000 clones, with around 71% found just once. Sequencing used ileal tissue. The receptors were sampled from an adult with Crohn's disease.

The chain uses TRBV28 and TRBJ2-1; 8 bases agree with TRBD2. The CDR3 extends over 19 amino acids. J lost 3 bases, V lost 5 bases, and 18 bases had no gene match. Germline V gene lookup returns CDR1 MDHEN and CDR2 SYDVKM. CDR3 nucleotides: TGTGCCAGCAGTCCGCGTCGGGTAGCGGGGTCAGCTTACTACAATGAGCAGTTCTTC. It encodes CASSPRRVAGSAYYNEQFF.

This clone was recorded a few times. V gene TRBV6-5 combines with J gene TRBJ1-2; 7 nucleotides align to TRBD1. The trim removed 6 bases at V and 6 bases at J, leaving 4 bases unmatched. The length of the CDR3 is 12 residues. The germline V gene has CDR1 MNHEY and CDR2 SVGAGI. This CDR3 reads CASSFRGDGYTF. DNA of the CDR3: TGTGCCAGCAGCTTCAGGGGGGATGGCTACACCTTC.

The chain joins TRBV14 to TRBJ2-1; a possible D gene is TRBD2 (7 bases). The germline CDR1 and CDR2 sequences are SGHDN and FVKESK. The CDR3 length is 14 residues. Trimming removed 3 bases from V and 9 bases from J, with 15 bases in between. The DNA for the CDR3 is TGTGCCAGCAGCCAGGCCTCGGGGGGCACTGAGCAGTTCTTC. This codes for CASSQASGGTEQFF.

This clone has a single count. The chain carries TRBV7-3 and TRBJ2-2; 7 positions agree with TRBD2. The CDR3 consists of 15 residues. Germline CDR1 reads SGHTA; CDR2 reads FQGTGA. J gave up 1 base and V 3 bases, and 2 bases lay outside the gene matches. CDR3 protein: CASSFTGGNTGELFF. CDR3 coding DNA: TGTGCCAGCAGCTTCACGGGGGGGAACACCGGGGAGCTGTTTTTT.

Note on this clone: Other DNA variants within this sample encode the same CDR3. The gene calls are TRBV7-9 and TRBJ1-5; D is uncertain. V was pared by 5 bases and J by 2 bases, with 10 bases between. The CDR3 extends over 14 amino acids. The germline CDR1 and CDR2 sequences are SEHNR and FQNEAQ (reference sequence). The CDR3 DNA reads TGTGCCAGCAGCCGGGGTGGGGGCAATCAGCCCCAGCATTTT. Amino acids: CASSRGGGNQPQHF.

This clone was counted only a few times. The CDR3: CASSKGAGQYF. CDR3 coding DNA: TGTGCCAGTAGTAAGGGGGCCGGGCAGTACTTC. This chain links TRBV19 with TRBJ2-7, with 7 positions matching TRBD1. Germline assignment: CDR1 LNHDA and CDR2 SQIVND (reference sequence). The CDR3 runs 11 residues. Trimming cost V 4 bases and J 9 bases; bases outside gene matches: 3.

The chain combines TRBV6-1 with TRBJ2-7; D is unclear. Germline-derived CDR1 and CDR2 are MNHNS and SASEGT. The CDR3 consists of 14 residues. Between the trimmed V and J ends, which lost 4 bases and 0 bases, there was a span of 10 bases. CDR3 sequence (DNA): TGTGCCAGCAGTGGAGAGAGGAGCTCCTACGAGCAGTACTTC. Translated, it gives CASSGERSSYEQYF.

This chain links TRBV27 with TRBJ2-1, with TRBD2 matching 13 bases. V lost 0 bases and J lost 8; bases outside the gene matches: 7. The CDR3 consists of 17 residues. Germline V gene sequence: CDR1 MNHEY, CDR2 SMNVEV (reference sequence). The CDR3 DNA is TGTGCCAGCAGTTTATCCAAACTAGCGGGAGGGTGGCATGAGCAGTTCTTC. It yields the protein CASSLSKLAGGWHEQFF.

Points on this clone: One end of the junction varies from germline; a read error may be responsible. J is TRBJ1-2 and V is TRBV9, with TRBD1 matching 9 bases. The CDR3 runs to 13 residues. Germline V lookup: CDR1 SGDLS, CDR2 YYNGEE. CDR3 loop: CVSSPWTGDGYTF. The CDR3 DNA is TGTGTCAGCAGCCCGTGGACAGGGGATGGCTACACCTTC.

This clone has just a few counts. The chain's CDR3 is CASSLSGGNSPLHF. The CDR3 DNA sequence: TGTGCCAGCAGCTTGTCAGGTGGAAATTCACCCCTCCACTTT. The chain uses TRBV11-2 and TRBJ1-6; D not resolved. The CDR3 has 14 residues. Germline CDR1 SGHAT, CDR2 FQNNGV. Trimming stripped 3 bases from V and 7 bases from J, with 10 bases between.

The rearrangement joins TRBV27 to TRBJ2-2; a weak D match, TRBD1 (6 bases). CDR1 MNHEY and CDR2 SMNVEV come from the germline V gene (reference sequence). This CDR3 has 17 residues. Trimming stripped 4 bases from V and 3 bases from J, with 18 bases between. The DNA for the CDR3 is TGTGCCAGCAGTTCCCATCAACAGGGAGTTGACACCGGGGAGCTGTTTTTT. Amino acid sequence: CASSSHQQGVDTGELFF.

The chain links TRBV25-1 to TRBJ1-1; 9 nucleotides agree with TRBD1. Trimming at V came to 7 bases and at J to 4 bases, leaving 13 bases not matched to a gene. Per the germline V gene, CDR1 is MGHDK and CDR2 is SYGVNS. The CDR3 is made up of 16 amino acids. The CDR3 DNA is TGTGCCAGCACTGATATCCATCAGACAGGGGGCACTGAAGCTTTCTTT. The encoded protein is CASTDIHQTGGTEAFF.

The chain carries TRBV29-1 and TRBJ1-4, with a weak D call TRBD1 (5 bases). CDR3 length equals 13 residues. The germline V gene has CDR1 SQVTM and CDR2 ANQGSEA. V gave up 4 bases and J gave up 7 bases, with 13 bases separating them. This CDR3 is CSVVAGRGEKLFF. CDR3 coding DNA: TGCAGCGTTGTAGCAGGGAGGGGTGAAAAACTGTTTTTT.

The chain couples TRBV6-1 to TRBJ1-6; D is unresolved. Germline loops: CDR1 MNHNS, CDR2 SASEGT. This CDR3 has 12 amino acids. V lost 3 bases and J 9 bases, leaving 6 bases between the germline ends. DNA of the CDR3: TGTGCCAGCAGTGACCACGGTTCACCCCTCCACTTT. Protein sequence: CASSDHGSPLHF.

This chain connects TRBV5-4 to TRBJ2-1, with 9 bases fitting TRBD1. Germline loops: CDR1 SGHNT, CDR2 YYREEE (reference sequence). Trimming cost V 4 bases and J 2 bases; bases outside gene matches: 7. This CDR3 has 16 amino acids. Here the CDR3 reads CASSPPGTGTYNEQFF. CDR3 coding DNA: TGTGCCAGCAGCCCCCCTGGGACAGGGACCTACAATGAGCAGTTCTTC.

This chain joins TRBV6-6 and TRBJ2-1; TRBD2 matches 9 bases. CDR1 is MNHNY and CDR2 is SVGAGI in the germline V gene (reference sequence). V lost 4 bases, J lost 4 bases, and 5 bases stayed unmatched. The CDR3 runs 15 residues. CDR3: CASSLSGRRYNEQFF. The CDR3 nucleotides are TGTGCCAGCAGTTTAAGCGGGAGGCGATACAATGAGCAGTTCTTC.

A word on this clone: A junction end diverges from the germline sequence, so it may reflect a read error. The same CDR3 arises from other DNA sequences in this sample as well. V usage is TRBV2 and J usage is TRBJ1-6; 7 positions match TRBD1. CDR1 and CDR2 from the germline V gene are SNHLY and FYNNEI. This CDR3 is built from 15 residues. The CDR3 region has the DNA TGTGCCAGCAGTGAGACAGGGAACTTTAATTCCCCCCTCCACTTT. It is translated as CASSETGNFNSPLHF.

V is TRBV7-9 and J is TRBJ1-6; 10 bases match TRBD1. Germline loops: CDR1 SEHNR, CDR2 FQNEAQ (reference sequence). After removal of 4 bases from V and 10 bases from J, the junction contained 4 bases not matched to a gene. The CDR3 covers 14 residues. The CDR3 DNA is TGTGCCAGCAGCTCCGGGACAGGGGTGTCACCCCTCCACTTT. This translates into CASSSGTGVSPLHF.

There are a few counts of this clone. The J gene is TRBJ2-7, the V gene TRBV7-9, with a tentative D call TRBD2 (6 bases). Germline lookup yields CDR1 SEHNR and CDR2 FQNEAQ (reference sequence). The CDR3 consists of 14 residues. Trimming left V 1 base short and J 0 bases short, with 7 bases between. DNA of the CDR3: TGTGCCAGCAGCTTAGGCGGGGCCTCCTACGAGCAGTACTTC. Residues: CASSLGGASYEQYF.

V gene TRBV9 combines with J gene TRBJ1-6; D perhaps matches TRBD1 (5 bases). This CDR3 spans 17 amino acids. The V gene's germline CDR1 is SGDLS and CDR2 YYNGEE. V lost 0 bases to trimming and J lost 4 bases, with 14 bases between them. The DNA for the CDR3 is TGTGCCAGCAGCGTAGAGGGCAGGGCGGATTATAATTCACCCCTCCACTTT. This sequence encodes CASSVEGRADYNSPLHF. The complete variable domain, with remaining parts taken from reference TRBV9 and TRBJ1-6, reads DSGVTQTPKHLITATGQRVTLRCSPRSGDLSVYWYQQSLDQGLQFLIQYYNGEERAKGNILERFSAQQFPDLHSELNLSSLELGDSALYFCASSVEGRADYNSPLHFGNGTRLTVT.

The rearrangement joins TRBV27 to TRBJ2-3; a possible D gene is TRBD2 (6 bases). Germline CDR1 is MNHEY and CDR2 is SMNVEV (reference sequence). The CDR3 covers 15 residues. Trimming cost V 1 base and J 2 bases, with 10 bases left between them. CDR3 sequence reads: CASSLWAGYTDTQYF. DNA for the CDR3: TGTGCCAGCAGTTTATGGGCGGGGTACACAGATACGCAGTATTTT.

This clone was counted once. The chain carries TRBV9 and TRBJ1-2; D is undetermined. The germline V and J ends were trimmed by 0 bases and 3 bases, with 9 bases remaining between them. This CDR3 region has 14 residues. CDR1 and CDR2 (germline): SGDLS, YYNGEE. The CDR3 spells CASSVGGSDYGYTF. CDR3 DNA sequence: TGTGCCAGCAGCGTAGGAGGTTCGGACTATGGCTACACCTTC. Variable domain in full (rest from reference TRBV9 and TRBJ1-2): DSGVTQTPKHLITATGQRVTLRCSPRSGDLSVYWYQQSLDQGLQFLIQYYNGEERAKGNILERFSAQQFPDLHSELNLSSLELGDSALYFCASSVGGSDYGYTFGSGTRLTVV.

The CDR3 bases are TGTGCCAGCAGCCGCAATGGACAGGACCAAGAGACCCAGTACTTC. It specifies CASSRNGQDQETQYF. The rearrangement links TRBV11-2 to TRBJ2-5, with TRBD1 identical over 7 bases. The V and J ends lost 5 bases and 0 bases, in that order; junction bases with no gene match: 6. Germline lookup yields CDR1 SGHAT and CDR2 FQNNGV. The CDR3 has 15 residues.

Only a few counts were recorded for this clone. CDR3 residues: CASSPGLGREQYF. As DNA, the CDR3 is TGTGCCAGCAGTCCGGGACTAGGACGCGAGCAGTACTTC. The chain is built from TRBV28 and TRBJ2-7, with 8 bases identical to TRBD2. Germline V gene lookup returns CDR1 MDHEN and CDR2 SYDVKM. The CDR3 has 13 amino acids. With V trimmed by 5 bases and J by 6 bases, 6 bases remained unmatched.